These 23 T cell receptor beta chains were sequenced from one sample in a study of CD4 T cell repertoires in COVID-19. Sequencing was done directly on freshly isolated, uncultured memory T cells. Assay: immunoSEQ multiplex PCR; the TCRdb copy retains only in-frame clones and omits some. The table has approximately 22,000 clones, about nine tenths seen once. Sample: central memory CD4+ T cells from blood, taken before the COVID-19 pandemic. The receptor source for this set is a human donor who had COVID-19.

This clone was detected only a few times. The rearrangement links TRBV4-2 to TRBJ2-1, with 15 nucleotides matching TRBD2. Germline-derived CDR1 and CDR2 are LGHNA and YNFKEQ. V lost 4 bases and J lost 0; bases outside the gene matches: 4. The CDR3 loop spans 18 amino acids. CDR3 DNA sequence: TGTGCCAGCAGCCGGACTAGCGGGGGGGATAGCTCCTACAATGAGCAGTTCTTC. Translating it yields CASSRTSGGDSSYNEQFF.

The chain recombines TRBV6-5 with TRBJ2-5, with D tentatively TRBD2 (6 bases). With 6 bases removed from V and 7 bases from J, the gap between germline ends came to 21 bases. This CDR3 is built from 15 residues. Germline CDR1 and CDR2: MNHEY and SVGAGI. The CDR3 here is CASSQRTNGGGTQYF. CDR3 DNA: TGTGCCAGCAGCCAAAGGACTAATGGGGGTGGGACCCAGTACTTC.

The chain is built from TRBV19 and TRBJ1-1, with a tentative D call TRBD1 (6 bases). This CDR3 comprises 14 residues. The V gene lost 10 bases and the J gene lost 2 bases, with 17 bases spanning the gap. CDR1 is LNHDA, CDR2 SQIVND, per germline (reference sequence). The CDR3 here is CATSVMTGNTEAFF. The CDR3 DNA sequence: TGTGCCACATCGGTCATGACAGGTAACACTGAAGCTTTCTTT.

The chain has TRBV5-4 and TRBJ2-3; 7 positions agree with TRBD2. Germline V gene sequence: CDR1 SGHNT, CDR2 YYREEE (reference sequence). The CDR3 consists of 14 residues. The V and J ends lost 2 bases and 3 bases, in that order; junction bases with no gene match: 3. The CDR3 loop reads CASSFGLGTDTQYF. DNA for the CDR3: TGTGCCAGCAGCTTCGGACTAGGGACAGATACGCAGTATTTT.

The CDR3 loop is CASSLITSGRARTDTQYF. DNA of the CDR3: TGTGCCAGCAGCTTAATAACTAGCGGGAGGGCTCGCACAGATACGCAGTATTTT. The chain employs TRBV7-9 and TRBJ2-3, with 13 nucleotides matching TRBD2. From germline, CDR1 is SEHNR and CDR2 FQNEAQ (reference sequence). The CDR3 sequence is 18 residues long. V lost 2 bases to trimming and J lost 1 base; unmatched junction nucleotides: 6.

This chain connects TRBV6-1 to TRBJ2-7, with D possibly TRBD2 on 6 matching bases. This CDR3 region has 13 residues. Germline CDR1 and CDR2: MNHNS and SASEGT. The V gene lost 6 bases and the J gene lost 6 bases, with 15 bases spanning the gap. CDR3 coding DNA: TGTGCCAGCAGCGGGGGAGGAAAACTCGAGCAGTACTTC. This sequence encodes CASSGGGKLEQYF.

The CDR3 reads CATSSEREGLYEQFF. DNA of the CDR3: TGTGCCACCAGCAGCGAGCGGGAGGGTCTCTATGAGCAGTTCTTC. The chain employs TRBV15 and TRBJ2-1; 10 bases are a match to TRBD2. CDR1 is LNHNV and CDR2 is YYDKDF in the germline V gene (reference sequence). V shed 3 bases, J shed 8 bases, and the junction held 7 bases outside the gene matches. The CDR3 consists of 15 residues.

The genes are TRBV7-2 and TRBJ1-2; no clear D. The CDR3 is 13 residues long. Germline assignment: CDR1 SGHTA and CDR2 FQGNSA. Trimming removed 1 base at V and 1 base at J, with 4 bases between. The CDR3: CASSLDNNYGYTF. CDR3 coding DNA: TGTGCCAGCAGCTTAGACAATAACTATGGCTACACCTTC.

This chain links TRBV7-6 with TRBJ2-1; no clear D gene. The V end lost 1 base, the J end lost 0 bases, and 10 bases lay between the germline ends. Germline V gene lookup returns CDR1 SGHVS and CDR2 FNYEAQ. This CDR3 region has 16 residues. The CDR3 here is CASSLELRSSYNEQFF. As DNA, the CDR3 is TGTGCCAGCAGCTTAGAATTGCGGAGCTCCTACAATGAGCAGTTCTTC.

This chain links TRBV7-8 with TRBJ2-7, with 9 bases lining up with TRBD1. The V and J ends lost 7 bases and 3 bases, in that order; junction bases with no gene match: 4. This CDR3 contains 13 residues. Germline CDR1 reads SGHVS; CDR2 reads FQNEAQ. The CDR3 loop reads CASTGQGFYEQYF. The CDR3 DNA is TGTGCCAGCACGGGACAGGGATTCTACGAGCAGTACTTC. The full variable domain, with the rest looked up from reference TRBV7-8 and TRBJ2-7, is GAGVSQSPRYKVAKRGQDVALRCDPISGHVSLFWYQQALGQGPEFLTYFQNEAQLDKSGLPSDRFFAERPEGSVSTLKIQRTQQEDSAVYLCASTGQGFYEQYFGPGTRLTVT.

This clone was seen more than once but under ten times. The gene calls are TRBV7-8 and TRBJ2-1, with 7 bases aligning to TRBD2. V trimming: 6 bases; J trimming: 0 bases; junction bases outside the gene matches: 2. Germline loops: CDR1 SGHVS, CDR2 FQNEAQ. This CDR3 is 14 amino acids long. CDR3: CASRGGYSYNEQFF. The CDR3 DNA reads TGTGCCAGCAGGGGGGGGTACTCCTACAATGAGCAGTTCTTC.

The chain uses TRBV2 and TRBJ1-2; 8 bases line up with TRBD1. CDR1 is SNHLY, CDR2 FYNNEI, per germline. After removal of 2 bases from V and 6 bases from J, the junction contained 5 bases not matched to a gene. This CDR3 has 14 amino acids. The CDR3 DNA reads TGTGCCAGCAGTGAAACAGGGGGGGGGAATGGCTACACCTTC. Amino acids: CASSETGGGNGYTF.

The chain has TRBV6-5 and TRBJ1-4; no clear D. CDR3 length: 13 amino acids. The V gene's germline CDR1 is MNHEY and CDR2 SVGAGI. V gave up 4 bases and J gave up 8 bases, with 11 bases separating them. Here the CDR3 DNA reads TGTGCCAGCAGTTTCTTCCCTAGCGAAAAACTGTTTTTT. It codes for CASSFFPSEKLFF.

This chain uses TRBV2 with TRBJ2-6; TRBD2 might be the D (6 bases). CDR1 is SNHLY, CDR2 FYNNEI, per germline. The CDR3 has 15 amino acids. Between the trimmed V and J ends, which lost 3 bases and 1 base, there was a span of 7 bases. The CDR3 DNA sequence: TGTGCCAGCAGTGATGCGGGGTCTGGGGCCAACGTCCTGACTTTC. It translates to CASSDAGSGANVLTF.

CDR3 DNA sequence: TGTGCCAGCGGAAGCGACAGGACGAACACTGAAGCTTTCTTT. It encodes CASGSDRTNTEAFF. The V and J genes are TRBV2 and TRBJ1-1; D is possibly TRBD1 (6 bases). In germline, CDR1 is SNHLY, CDR2 FYNNEI. V lost 8 bases and J lost 1, with 14 bases in between. CDR3 length: 14 amino acids.

This sequence joins TRBV4-1 and TRBJ2-5; possible D gene TRBD1, 6 bases. Trimming removed 1 base from V and 5 bases from J, with 11 bases in between. This CDR3 has 14 residues. Germline V lookup: CDR1 MGHRA, CDR2 YSYEKL. In nucleotides, the CDR3 is TGCGCCAGCAGCCAAGCCGGGACAAGGGAGACCCAGTACTTC. Protein: CASSQAGTRETQYF.

The J gene is TRBJ2-5, the V gene TRBV9; no firm D call. Germline V lookup: CDR1 SGDLS, CDR2 YYNGEE. V was clipped by 0 bases and J by 1 base, with 7 bases between them. The CDR3 is 14 amino acids. The CDR3 region has the DNA TGTGCCAGCAGCGTAGGCACAGTCCAAGAGACCCAGTACTTC. Its protein product is CASSVGTVQETQYF.

This chain links TRBV10-3 with TRBJ2-3; 11 nucleotides line up with TRBD2. V was clipped by 6 bases and J by 4 bases; unmatched bases: 3. The germline V gene has CDR1 ENHRY and CDR2 SYGVKD. CDR3 length: 14 amino acids. CDR3 DNA sequence: TGTGCCATCAGGGGACTAGCGGATTCAGATACGCAGTATTTT. Translation gives CAIRGLADSDTQYF.

The chain recombines TRBV5-6 with TRBJ2-3; D call uncertain. The CDR3 is 14 amino acids. Per germline, CDR1 SGHDT and CDR2 YYEEEE. V shed 0 bases and J shed 4 bases, with 9 bases lying between them. CDR3 nucleotides: TGTGCCAGCAGCTTGGGACTCTATGCAGATACGCAGTATTTT. Amino acid sequence: CASSLGLYADTQYF.

The chain couples TRBV25-1 to TRBJ1-4; D unclear. Germline CDR1 reads MGHDK; CDR2 reads SYGVNS. The V and J ends lost 3 bases and 8 bases respectively, with 7 bases between them. The CDR3 loop spans 12 amino acids. CDR3 sequence: CASSENEEKLFF. Written as DNA, the CDR3 is TGTGCCAGCAGTGAGAACGAGGAAAAACTGTTTTTT.

The chain carries TRBV28 and TRBJ1-5; 8 bases align to TRBD1. The germline gives CDR1 MDHEN, CDR2 SYDVKM. Trimming at V came to 6 bases and at J to 6 bases, leaving 7 bases not matched to a gene. The CDR3 has 14 amino acids. The CDR3 region is CASRTQGVGQPQHF. CDR3 in DNA: TGTGCCAGCAGGACACAGGGGGTAGGTCAGCCCCAGCATTTT.

The chain links TRBV7-2 to TRBJ1-4; possibly TRBD1 for D (6 bases). The germline CDR1 and CDR2 sequences are SGHTA and FQGNSA. The CDR3 has 14 amino acids. Trimming shortened V by 7 bases and J by 6 bases, and 15 bases separated the two germline ends. CDR3 residues: CASKGEGGDEKLFF. CDR3 coding DNA: TGTGCCAGCAAGGGGGAGGGGGGGGATGAAAAACTGTTTTTT.

The chain uses TRBV19 and TRBJ1-1; the match to TRBD1 covers 7 bases. This CDR3 has 17 amino acids. J lost 0 bases, V lost 5 bases, and 12 bases had no gene match. Germline CDR1 and CDR2: LNHDA and SQIVND (reference sequence). The CDR3 DNA reads TGTGCCAGTAGTCCCGGGACAGATAATTTTCTGAACACTGAAGCTTTCTTT. Translating it yields CASSPGTDNFLNTEAFF.